The TCR beta chain under discussion was sequenced for a study of T cells expressing NK-cell markers. Study overall: HCMV seropositivity marked seven of the eight sequenced donors; one was seronegative.

Each CDR3 protein gets one entry in TCRdb, which reprocessed the 5' RACE reads and gives no DNA. This sample's clone table lists about 380,000 distinct CDR3 sequences. The clonotype was recovered from a man aged 18-69 years in good health. Sequenced sample: blood T cells: a sorted CD56 or NKG2C T cell subset, CD4+ or CD8+ T cells, or bulk PBMC T cells (not recorded which).

CDR3 amino acids: CASSQPLTGAHSPLHF. The chain employs TRBV3-1 and TRBJ1-6; TCRdb designates TRBD1, a call that cannot be tested without DNA. Germline V gene lookup returns CDR1 LGHDT and CDR2 YNNKEL (reference sequence). This CDR3 has 16 amino acids. The complete variable domain, with remaining parts taken from reference TRBV3-1 and TRBJ1-6, reads DTAVSQTPKYLVTQMGNDKSIKCEQNLGHDTMYWYKQDSKKFLKIMFSYNNKELIINETVPNRFSPKSPDKAHLNLHINSLELGDSAVYFCASSQPLTGAHSPLHFGNGTRLTVT.